This TCR beta chain was identified in a study of blood T cells in healthy people across ages. Regarding the study as a whole: Both higher diversity and more naive CD4+ cells marked long-lived donors when set against aged donors.

The germline V gene encodes CDR1 MDHEN and CDR2 SYDVKM. The CDR3 runs 19 residues. V trimming: 2 bases; J trimming: 1 base; junction bases outside the gene matches: 10. Aged roughly 6 to 100, donors were systemically healthy Caucasians from Russia. A second roughly 6 to 11 cycle PCR used barcoded and J-beta primers. TCRdb fed the 5' RACE reads into MiXCR, producing one record per CDR3 protein. The sample comprises about 1 million distinct CDR3 sequences, about 25% of which are singletons, and less than 0.75% rests with the top ten. As for this clonotype: The antigen is unknown.

The same data also contributed to another study, on T cells of mothers and their children. From that report: Similar thymic selection effects on TCR recombination output appear in pairs, both related and unrelated. Related mother-child pairs showed slightly higher but non-significant overlap than unrelated pairs.

The receptor comes from a girl aged 2 to 10 in good health. The sequenced sample was blood. This rearrangement joins TRBV28 to TRBJ2-5; TRBD2 matches 13 bases. CDR3 protein: CASSLGGTSGMVGQETQYF. The CDR3, as DNA: TGTGCCAGCAGTTTAGGTGGGACTAGCGGGATGGTGGGCCAAGAGACCCAGTACTTC.